A single sample gave rise to the 16 T cell receptor beta chains below, sequenced in a study of monozygotic twins with inflammatory bowel disease. TCRdb re-called the 5' RACE reads and catalogs CDR3 proteins one per entry, DNA excluded. The sample's table shows some 330,000 distinct CDR3 sequences. The specimen was blood. These receptors all stem from a human donor with ulcerative colitis or Crohn's disease, or a healthy co-twin of an affected twin (not recorded which).

The chain links TRBV27 to TRBJ2-1; TCRdb outputs TRBD2, but without DNA this stays unchecked. The CDR3 runs 16 residues. Looked up from germline, CDR1 is MNHEY and CDR2 is SMNVEV (reference sequence). The CDR3: CASSFAGGLDNNEQFF.

The rearrangement joins TRBV7-2 to TRBJ1-5. This CDR3 spans 12 amino acids. CDR1 SGHTA and CDR2 FQGNSA come from the germline V gene. CDR3: CASNRRNQPQHF.

V gene TRBV19 combines with J gene TRBJ1-1; without DNA, the TCRdb call of TRBD1 cannot be checked. The germline CDR1 and CDR2 sequences are LNHDA and SQIVND (reference sequence). This CDR3 spans 14 amino acids. CDR3 in amino acids: CASTPRDTNTEAFF.

The chain combines TRBV15 with TRBJ1-1; TCRdb gives TRBD1 as the D gene, but with no DNA this cannot be confirmed. There are 13 residues in the CDR3. Germline V CDR1 and CDR2: LNHNV, YYDKDF (reference sequence). CDR3 sequence reads: CATSFTQGTEAFF. The complete variable domain, with remaining parts taken from reference TRBV15 and TRBJ1-1, reads DAMVIQNPRYQVTQFGKPVTLSCSQTLNHNVMYWYQQKSSQAPKLLFHYYDKDFNNEADTPDNFQSRRPNTSFCFLDIRSPGLGDTAMYLCATSFTQGTEAFFGQGTRLTVV.

The V call is TRBV19, the J call TRBJ2-7; TCRdb calls TRBD1, which cannot be checked without DNA. The germline V gene encodes CDR1 LNHDA and CDR2 SQIVND (reference sequence). The CDR3 runs 14 residues. The chain's CDR3 is CATAGQVGSYEQYF.

The gene calls are TRBV5-1 and TRBJ2-7. CDR3 length: 15 amino acids. Germline V gene sequence: CDR1 SGHRS, CDR2 YFSETQ. CDR3 amino acids: CASTLGGWGSYEQYF.

V is TRBV12-3 or TRBV12-4 and J is TRBJ2-3. CDR3 length: 14 residues. CDR3 in amino acids: CASSRTASTDTQYF.

The chain employs TRBV20-1 and TRBJ2-4; TCRdb outputs TRBD2, but without DNA this stays unchecked. CDR3 length: 13 residues. Germline-derived CDR1 and CDR2 are DFQATT and SNEGSKA (reference sequence). CDR3 sequence reads: CSALTSGKNIQYF.

The chain joins TRBV12-3 or TRBV12-4 to TRBJ2-3; TCRdb reports TRBD2, a call that lacks DNA to check it against. This CDR3 is built from 15 residues. The CDR3 loop is CASTPGLAGTDTQYF.

This chain uses TRBV6-2 or TRBV6-3 with TRBJ2-2; TCRdb returns TRBD1, unconfirmable since there is no DNA. The germline V gene has CDR1 MNHEY and CDR2 SVGEGT. The CDR3 totals 14 residues. The CDR3 spells CASEVGQNTGELFF.

The chain carries TRBV10-2 and TRBJ2-3. The length of the CDR3 is 13 residues. Germline V lookup: CDR1 WSHSY, CDR2 SAAADI. The CDR3 is CASRDFSTDTQYF.

This sequence joins TRBV12-3 or TRBV12-4 and TRBJ1-1; TCRdb's D call, TRBD1, is unchecked because there is no DNA. This CDR3 spans 17 amino acids. The chain's CDR3 is CASSRRGRATLNTEAFF.

CDR3 in amino acids: CATSRDETGAGNTIYF. This chain links TRBV15 with TRBJ1-3; the TRBD1 assignment by TCRdb is unverifiable without DNA. This CDR3 is built from 16 residues. CDR1 is LNHNV, CDR2 YYDKDF, per germline (reference sequence).

The chain joins TRBV5-1 to TRBJ2-5; there is no DNA to check the TCRdb D call of TRBD1. CDR3 length equals 15 residues. The germline CDR1 and CDR2 sequences are SGHRS and YFSETQ. The CDR3 sequence is CASSLAGGVWETQYF.

The gene calls are TRBV5-1 and TRBJ2-3; as DNA is missing, the TRBD1 call by TCRdb cannot be tested. Germline V gives CDR1 SGHRS, CDR2 YFSETQ. The CDR3 is 14 residues long. The CDR3 here is CASAGYGSTDTQYF.

The chain carries TRBV6-5 and TRBJ2-7. The CDR3 extends over 15 amino acids. CDR1 MNHEY and CDR2 SVGAGI come from the germline V gene. The CDR3 sequence: CASSYLRTGPHEQYF.